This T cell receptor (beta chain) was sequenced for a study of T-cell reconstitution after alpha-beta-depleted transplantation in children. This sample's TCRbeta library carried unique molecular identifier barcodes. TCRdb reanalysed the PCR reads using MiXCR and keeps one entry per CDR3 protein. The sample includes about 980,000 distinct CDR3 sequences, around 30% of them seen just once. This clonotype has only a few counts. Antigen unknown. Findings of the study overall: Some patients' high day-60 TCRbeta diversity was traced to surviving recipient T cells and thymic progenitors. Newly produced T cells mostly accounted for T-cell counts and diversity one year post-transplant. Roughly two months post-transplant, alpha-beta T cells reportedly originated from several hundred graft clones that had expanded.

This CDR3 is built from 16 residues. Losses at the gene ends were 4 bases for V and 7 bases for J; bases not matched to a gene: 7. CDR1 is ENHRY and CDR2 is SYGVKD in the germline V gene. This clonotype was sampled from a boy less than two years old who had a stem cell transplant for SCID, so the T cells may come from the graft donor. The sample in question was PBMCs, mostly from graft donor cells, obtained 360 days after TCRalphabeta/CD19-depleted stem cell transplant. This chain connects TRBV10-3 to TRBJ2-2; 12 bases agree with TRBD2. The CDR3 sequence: CAISVTTSGGIGELFF. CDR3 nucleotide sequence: TGTGCCATCAGTGTAACGACTAGCGGGGGTATCGGGGAGCTGTTTTTT.